This TCR beta chain stems from a study of T-cell memory formation after mild COVID-19. Study conclusions and caveats: Day 15 to 85 contractors were CD4/CD8 balanced; later expanders leaned CD4+. CM and EM subsets held most contracting CD4+ clones; EMRA held CD8+ ones.

Barcoded TCR alpha and TCR beta cDNA libraries with UMIs came from 5'RACE using constant-segment primers. TCRdb re-called the 5' RACE reads through MiXCR, storing one row per CDR3 protein. The table lists under 650,000 distinct CDR3 sequences, approximately 18% of them singletons. CDR3 size: 12 residues. J gave up 4 bases and V 6 bases, and 2 bases lay outside the gene matches. The germline V gene has CDR1 ENHRY and CDR2 SYGVKD. On this clonotype: Its antigen is unidentified.

The sequenced material came from PBMCs or a T cell subset sorted from them (not recorded which). V is TRBV10-3 and J is TRBJ1-1; 7 bases map to TRBD1. This clonotype originated in an adult woman who had mild COVID-19 (a few samples of this study predate the infection). Cell type and time point are not known. DNA of the CDR3: TGTGCCATCAGCCAGGGGGGCACTGAAGCTTTCTTT. Residues: CAISQGGTEAFF.